These 12 T cell receptor beta chains share one sample of origin, sequenced in a study of cytomegalovirus exposure and HLA in healthy donors. PCR employed 60 Vbeta and 13 Jbeta primers. TCRdb's copy holds only in-frame clones and misses some; the assay was immunoSEQ multiplex PCR. Among about 150,000 clones listed, around 85% were seen once. Source material: PBMCs. These TCRs come from a boy aged 2-15 years in good health and CMV-seronegative.

The table lists this clone with a count of one. This chain joins TRBV7-8 and TRBJ2-3; D gene uncertain. This CDR3 comprises 15 residues. Germline V lookup: CDR1 SGHVS, CDR2 FQNEAQ. With 5 bases removed from V and 7 bases from J, the gap between germline ends came to 19 bases. CDR3 bases: TGTGCCAGCAGCCACGATGCGGCCTTCGGAAATACGCAGTATTTT. Protein sequence: CASSHDAAFGNTQYF.

V gene TRBV6-1 combines with J gene TRBJ2-3; 10 nucleotides line up with TRBD2. V shed 3 bases and J 6 bases; nucleotides not matched to a gene: 6. CDR3 length: 15 residues. Germline V lookup: CDR1 MNHNS, CDR2 SASEGT. CDR3 residues: CASSDLAGDRDTQYF. The CDR3 nucleotides are TGTGCCAGCAGTGATCTAGCGGGAGACAGGGATACGCAGTATTTT.

The chain recombines TRBV13 with TRBJ2-5; 8 positions match TRBD1. The CDR3 has 17 amino acids. Germline V gives CDR1 PRHDT, CDR2 FYEKMQ (reference sequence). J was trimmed by 3 bases and V by 5 bases; bases with no gene match: 14. The CDR3 DNA reads TGTGCCAGCAGCATGACAGGGGACGGTTCTTTAGAAGAGACCCAGTACTTC. It encodes CASSMTGDGSLEETQYF.

The chain carries TRBV6-4 and TRBJ2-2; TRBD2 matches at 12 bases. CDR3 length equals 17 residues. From germline, CDR1 is MRHNA and CDR2 SNTAGT. With 5 bases clipped from V and 1 base from J, the junction kept 5 bases outside the gene matches. This CDR3 is CASSRGLAGLNTGELFF. The CDR3 DNA follows: TGTGCCAGCAGTCGCGGACTAGCGGGATTGAACACCGGGGAGCTGTTTTTT.

The V call is TRBV11-2, the J call TRBJ1-5; possibly TRBD1 for D (5 bases). Germline values: CDR1 SGHAT, CDR2 FQNNGV. V was clipped by 1 base and J by 8 bases, with 9 bases between them. The CDR3 has 13 amino acids. CDR3: CASSLGRGEPQHF. In DNA form, the CDR3 reads TGTGCCAGCAGCTTAGGCCGGGGGGAGCCCCAGCATTTT.

V and J are TRBV28 and TRBJ2-5, with TRBD2 identical over 8 bases. The DNA end lines up better with TRBJ2-7; the J call may be wrong. The CDR3 extends over 14 amino acids. Germline CDR1 is MDHEN and CDR2 is SYDVKM. The CDR3 DNA sequence: TGTGCCAGCAGTTTTGCGGGAGGCGACTACGAGCAGTACTTC. Its protein product is CASSFAGGDYEQYF.

This chain uses TRBV7-8 with TRBJ2-6; D perhaps matches TRBD1 (6 bases). CDR1 and CDR2 (germline): SGHVS, FQNEAQ. The CDR3 runs to 18 residues. V lost 5 bases to trimming and J lost 4 bases, with 21 bases between them. The CDR3 sequence: CASSPRSFLGAGANVLTF. The DNA for the CDR3 is TGTGCCAGCAGCCCACGTTCTTTTCTGGGGGCGGGGGCCAACGTCCTGACTTTC.

This clone appeared once. The chain's CDR3 is CASSYSTVPNTGELFF. For the CDR3, the DNA is TGTGCCAGCAGTTACAGTACGGTCCCGAACACCGGGGAGCTGTTTTTT. V is TRBV6-5 and J is TRBJ2-2; no firm D call. Deletions cut 2 bases from V and 0 bases from J, with 10 bases between. Germline assignment: CDR1 MNHEY and CDR2 SVGAGI. The CDR3 is 16 amino acids.

The genes are TRBV28 and TRBJ1-5, with 8 bases matching TRBD1. Germline V gene data show CDR1 as MDHEN and CDR2 as SYDVKM. The V gene end was trimmed by 3 bases and the J gene end by 0 bases; junction bases not matched to a gene: 13. CDR3 size: 19 residues. CDR3 sequence: CASSFPPSTGASSNQPQHF. For the CDR3, the DNA is TGTGCCAGCAGTTTCCCTCCCTCGACAGGGGCTTCTAGCAATCAGCCCCAGCATTTT.

This chain connects TRBV6-5 to TRBJ2-5; the match to TRBD1 covers 8 bases. CDR1 and CDR2 from the germline V gene are MNHEY and SVGAGI. Trimming removed 2 bases from V and 5 bases from J; junction bases left unmatched: 10. The CDR3 is made up of 16 amino acids. CDR3 nucleotide sequence: TGTGCCAGCAGTTACCTTCCGACAGGGGATAAGGAGACCCAGTACTTC. Encoded protein: CASSYLPTGDKETQYF.

The chain joins TRBV7-9 to TRBJ2-7; no firm D call. The V and J ends lost 0 bases and 2 bases respectively, with 5 bases between them. Germline V gives CDR1 SEHNR, CDR2 FQNEAQ (reference sequence). The CDR3 contains 13 residues. CDR3 amino acids: CASSLADTYEQYF. CDR3 bases: TGTGCCAGCAGCTTAGCTGACACCTACGAGCAGTACTTC.

The CDR3 DNA follows: TGCGCCAGCAGTGAGTCGACAGTGAACTACGAGCAGTACTTC. This sequence encodes CASSESTVNYEQYF. V gene TRBV10-1 combines with J gene TRBJ2-7; a weak D match, TRBD1 (5 bases). The CDR3 is 14 amino acids. Germline V gene data show CDR1 as WNHNN and CDR2 as SYGVQD (reference sequence). Trimming stripped 0 bases from V and 3 bases from J, with 9 bases between.